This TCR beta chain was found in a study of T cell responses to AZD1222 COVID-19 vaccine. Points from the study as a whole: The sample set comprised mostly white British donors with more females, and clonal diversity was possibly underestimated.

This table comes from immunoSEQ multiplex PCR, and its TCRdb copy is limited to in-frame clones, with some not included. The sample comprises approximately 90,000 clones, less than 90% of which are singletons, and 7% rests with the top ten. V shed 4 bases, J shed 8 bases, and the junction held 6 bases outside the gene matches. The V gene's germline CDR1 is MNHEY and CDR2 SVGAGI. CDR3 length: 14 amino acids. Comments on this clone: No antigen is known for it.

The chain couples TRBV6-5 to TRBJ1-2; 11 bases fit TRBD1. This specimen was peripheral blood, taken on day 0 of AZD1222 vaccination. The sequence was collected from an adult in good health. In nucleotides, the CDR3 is TGTGCCAGCAGTTTAGGACAGGGGGCTGAGGGCTACACCTTC. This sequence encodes CASSLGQGAEGYTF.